One sample yielded the 6 T cell receptor beta chains listed below, sequenced in a study of early T cells in non-severe SARS-CoV-2 infection. TCRdb re-called the 5' RACE reads through MiXCR, storing one row per CDR3 protein. The table shows around 84,000 distinct CDR3 sequences, with about 9.4% occurring only once. The sample in question was whole blood, obtained at baseline. Source of these receptors: an adult who was a healthcare worker with PCR-confirmed SARS-CoV-2 infection or an uninfected control (not recorded which).

J is TRBJ2-5 and V is TRBV9; D unclear. Per germline, CDR1 SGDLS and CDR2 YYNGEE. This CDR3 contains 16 residues. The ends were cut back, 0 bases at V and 0 bases at J, with 12 bases in the middle. CDR3 DNA: TGTGCCAGCAGCGTAGATGAGTTTTGGTACCAAGAGACCCAGTACTTC. Translation gives CASSVDEFWYQETQYF. The variable domain in full, with the rest retrieved from reference TRBV9 and TRBJ2-5, is DSGVTQTPKHLITATGQRVTLRCSPRSGDLSVYWYQQSLDQGLQFLIQYYNGEERAKGNILERFSAQQFPDLHSELNLSSLELGDSALYFCASSVDEFWYQETQYFGPGTRLLVL.

The gene calls are TRBV28 and TRBJ2-1, with D maybe TRBD2 (6 bases). Per the germline V gene, CDR1 is MDHEN and CDR2 is SYDVKM. Deletions cut 7 bases from V and 5 bases from J, with 18 bases between. The CDR3 length is 15 residues. The CDR3 region is CASTNGLLGNNEQFF. CDR3 nucleotide sequence: TGTGCCAGCACCAACGGACTACTAGGAAACAATGAGCAGTTCTTC.

The chain carries TRBV20-1 and TRBJ2-7; D is unclear. Trimming shortened V by 4 bases and J by 2 bases, and 9 bases separated the two germline ends. Germline V gene data show CDR1 as DFQATT and CDR2 as SNEGSKA (reference sequence). There are 12 residues in the CDR3. The chain's CDR3 is CSATASTYEQYF. The CDR3, as DNA: TGCAGTGCTACCGCCAGCACCTACGAGCAGTACTTC.

The chain couples TRBV27 to TRBJ1-6, with TRBD1 as a possible D gene (5 bases). This CDR3 spans 14 amino acids. Deletions cut 8 bases from V and 6 bases from J, with 14 bases between. Germline-derived CDR1 and CDR2 are MNHEY and SMNVEV (reference sequence). CDR3 coding DNA: TGTGCCAGCTCGCCTGCAGGGAGTAATTCACCCCTCCACTTT. It encodes CASSPAGSNSPLHF.

This clonotype has only a few counts. The V and J genes are TRBV30 and TRBJ2-7, with 7 bases that match TRBD2. This CDR3 spans 13 amino acids. V lost 5 bases and J lost 1; bases outside the gene matches: 5. Germline CDR1 GTSNPN, CDR2 SVGIG (reference sequence). This CDR3 is CAWGGVSSYEQYF. The CDR3 coding sequence is TGTGCCTGGGGGGGGGTCTCATCCTACGAGCAGTACTTC.

The V gene is TRBV27, the J gene TRBJ1-4; a possible D gene is TRBD1 (6 bases). This CDR3 is built from 15 residues. Trimming removed 4 bases from V and 3 bases from J, with 12 bases in between. Germline assignment: CDR1 MNHEY and CDR2 SMNVEV (reference sequence). The CDR3 DNA sequence: TGTGCCAGCAGTTCGCACAGGGCGGCTAATGAAAAACTGTTTTTT. As protein: CASSSHRAANEKLFF.